A selection of T cell receptor beta chains follows, all from one sample in a study of cytomegalovirus exposure and HLA in healthy donors. TCRdb keeps only in-frame clones here, not all; method: immunoSEQ multiplex PCR. The table includes more than 95,000 clones, roughly 80% detected once. Sequencing was performed on PBMCs. The receptors shown here come from a woman in her forties in good health and CMV-seronegative. The CDR3 runs from the conserved cysteine through the conserved F or W. The D gene is left open where the match is weak. Clone size appears in some rows only: once, few, many, or a class for an expanded clone.

CDR3aa	CDR3nt	abundance	len	d_gene	j_gene	v_gene
CASRLAVNGGYEQYF	TGTGCCAGTAGACTAGCAGTCAATGGGGGTTACGAGCAGTACTTC	-	15	-	TRBJ2-7	TRBV19
CASSPSTSGRAGVAFF	TGTGCCAGCAGTCCCTCGACTAGCGGGAGGGCCGGGGTCGCGTTCTTC	-	16	TRBD2	TRBJ2-1	TRBV28
CASSLAGGATNEKLFF	TGTGCCAGCAGCTTAGCAGGGGGCGCAACTAATGAAAAACTGTTTTTT	few	16	TRBD1	TRBJ1-4	TRBV7-8
CASSLGTSRGEQFF	TGCGCCAGCAGCTTGGGGACTAGCCGGGGTGAGCAGTTCTTC	-	14	TRBD2	TRBJ2-1	TRBV5-1
CASSVAGDTDTQYF	TGTGCCAGCAGCGTAGCCGGGGACACAGATACGCAGTATTTT	few	14	-	TRBJ2-3	TRBV9
CASSQGQGSTKLFF	TGCGCCAGCAGCCAGGGACAGGGGAGCACAAAACTGTTTTTT	few	14	TRBD1	TRBJ1-4	TRBV5-1
CASSLDQGDTEAFF	TGTGCCAGCAGCTTAGATCAAGGGGACACTGAAGCTTTCTTT	-	14	-	TRBJ1-1	TRBV11-2
CASSPQGTGETNYGYTF	TGTGCCAGCTCACCACAAGGGACAGGGGAAACTAACTATGGCTACACCTTC	-	17	TRBD1	TRBJ1-2	TRBV18
CASRPTVNEQFF	TGTGCCAGCCGCCCTACGGTCAATGAGCAGTTCTTC	few	12	-	TRBJ2-1	TRBV7-2
CSSRPGTGAYGYTF	TGTTCCAGCAGGCCCGGGACAGGGGCCTATGGCTACACCTTC	-	14	TRBD1	TRBJ1-2	TRBV7-9
CASSMLQGQSYEQYF	TGTGCCAGCAGTATGCTACAGGGGCAGTCCTACGAGCAGTACTTC	-	15	TRBD1	TRBJ2-7	TRBV6-1
CASSPWTGNNEQFF	TGTGCCAGCAGCCCCTGGACAGGGAACAATGAGCAGTTCTTC	-	14	TRBD1	TRBJ2-1	TRBV7-9
CASRIPGTPYNEQFF	TGTGCCAGCAGAATCCCCGGGACACCGTACAATGAGCAGTTCTTC	-	15	-	TRBJ2-1	TRBV6-6
CASSSGLAGGTTAQYF	TGTGCCAGCAGCTCCGGACTAGCGGGAGGCACCACGGCCCAGTACTTC	-	16	TRBD2	TRBJ2-5	TRBV7-2
CASSLPGGDSGNTIYF	TGTGCCAGCAGCTTGCCCGGGGGGGACTCTGGAAACACCATATATTTT	-	16	-	TRBJ1-3	TRBV5-4
CASSPELRTGEQFF	TGTGCCAGCAGCCCAGAATTACGCACGGGTGAGCAGTTCTTC	-	14	-	TRBJ2-1	TRBV5-4
CASSVQVRAKGTGELSF	TGTGCCAGCAGCGTACAAGTTCGGGCAAAGGGCACCGGGGAGCTGTCTTTT	-	17	-	TRBJ2-2	TRBV9
CASSITIQETQYF	TGTGCCAGTAGTATTACTATTCAAGAGACCCAGTACTTC	-	13	-	TRBJ2-5	TRBV19
CASSFGAGGDEQYF	TGTGCCAGCAGCTTCGGGGCAGGGGGAGACGAGCAGTACTTC	-	14	TRBD1	TRBJ2-7	TRBV5-6
CASSHGTGSRNTIYF	TGTGCCAGCAGTCACGGGACAGGGAGTAGGAACACCATATATTTT	few	15	TRBD1	TRBJ1-3	TRBV28
CASSEVGRIDEKLFF	TGTGCCAGCAGTGAAGTGGGGCGAATAGATGAAAAACTGTTTTTT	few	15	-	TRBJ1-4	TRBV6-1
CASRATRAEQFF	TGCGCCAGCAGGGCTACTAGGGCTGAGCAGTTCTTC	-	12	-	TRBJ2-1	TRBV5-1
CASSLQGNTEAFF	TGCGCCAGCAGCTTGCAGGGGAACACTGAAGCTTTCTTT	-	13	-	TRBJ1-1	TRBV5-1
CASSLDQSGSINTGELFF	TGTGCCAGCAGCTTAGATCAGAGCGGGAGTATCAACACCGGGGAGCTGTTTTTT	-	18	TRBD2	TRBJ2-2	TRBV11-3
CASSFSSGETQYF	TGTGCCAGCAGCTTTTCTAGCGGGGAGACCCAGTACTTC	-	13	TRBD2	TRBJ2-5	TRBV7-2
CATSGKQGGEQYF	TGTGCCACCAGCGGTAAACAGGGGGGTGAGCAGTACTTC	-	13	TRBD1	TRBJ2-7	TRBV15
CASSQTLVPIAGGTRNEQFF	TGTGCCAGCTCACAAACCTTAGTCCCTATAGCGGGAGGTACTCGCAATGAGCAGTTCTTC	few	20	TRBD2	TRBJ2-1	TRBV18
CASSLKGLGNTEAFF	TGTGCCAGCAGCTTGAAGGGACTAGGGAACACTGAAGCTTTCTTT	-	15	-	TRBJ1-1	TRBV5-8
CASSPTGSSYEQYF	TGTGCCAGCAGCCCGACAGGGAGCTCCTACGAGCAGTACTTC	-	14	TRBD1	TRBJ2-7	TRBV27
CASSTRTGTDTQYF	TGTGCCAGCAGTACCAGGACAGGCACAGATACGCAGTATTTT	-	14	-	TRBJ2-3	TRBV28
CASRAPGMNTEAFF	TGTGCCAGCAGGGCTCCAGGTATGAACACTGAAGCTTTCTTT	-	14	-	TRBJ1-1	TRBV27
CASSEWEGINYGYTF	TGTGCCAGCAGTGAGTGGGAGGGAATAAACTATGGCTACACCTTC	-	15	-	TRBJ1-2	TRBV6-1
CASSVLGTGDGQPQHF	TGTGCCAGCAGTGTACTTGGGACAGGGGACGGGCAGCCCCAGCATTTT	-	16	TRBD1	TRBJ1-5	TRBV2
CASSEANLGYEKLFF	TGTGCCAGCAGTGAAGCCAACCTCGGGTATGAAAAACTGTTTTTT	-	15	-	TRBJ1-4	TRBV6-1
CASSLVRTDIQETQYF	TGTGCCAGCAGCTTAGTGAGGACAGATATCCAAGAGACCCAGTACTTC	-	16	-	TRBJ2-5	TRBV11-2
CASSFQETTDTQYF	TGTGCCAGCAGCTTTCAGGAAACCACAGATACGCAGTATTTT	-	14	-	TRBJ2-3	TRBV5-6